This T cell receptor beta chain was recorded in a study of vaccination effects on CD4 cells after COVID-19. Study-level background: The vaccine given was either BNT162b2 or mRNA-1273, in two doses. Study-wide points: Infection-derived and vaccine-derived clones contracted markedly late after vaccination.

V was pared by 5 bases and J by 1 base, with 2 bases of the junction left unmatched. This CDR3 contains 14 residues. Per the germline V gene, CDR1 is MNHEY and CDR2 is SVGAGI. Viral peptide pools were used in the ViraFEST assay to expand antigen-specific CD4+ T cells, and sequencing came afterward. Culture lasted roughly 9 days before CD4+ T cell isolation. Among the vaccine recipients, none had a prior SARS-CoV-2 infection, and nucleocapsid antibodies were negative. Half of the medium was exchanged for IL-2 medium on both days 3 and 7. For this clone: Its antigen is unidentified.

TCRdb's copy holds only in-frame clones and misses some; the assay was immunoSEQ multiplex PCR. The data hold about 73,000 clones, with approximately 74% observed a single time. This clonotype originated in a human donor who received a COVID-19 vaccine. This chain connects TRBV6-5 to TRBJ1-1; 9 bases fit TRBD1. This specimen was CD4+ T cells from PBMCs cultured with HCoV-NL63 spike peptides, taken before COVID-19 vaccination. CDR3 protein: CASSPDRGNTEAFF. The CDR3 bases are TGTGCCAGCAGTCCGGACAGGGGGAACACTGAAGCTTTCTTT.